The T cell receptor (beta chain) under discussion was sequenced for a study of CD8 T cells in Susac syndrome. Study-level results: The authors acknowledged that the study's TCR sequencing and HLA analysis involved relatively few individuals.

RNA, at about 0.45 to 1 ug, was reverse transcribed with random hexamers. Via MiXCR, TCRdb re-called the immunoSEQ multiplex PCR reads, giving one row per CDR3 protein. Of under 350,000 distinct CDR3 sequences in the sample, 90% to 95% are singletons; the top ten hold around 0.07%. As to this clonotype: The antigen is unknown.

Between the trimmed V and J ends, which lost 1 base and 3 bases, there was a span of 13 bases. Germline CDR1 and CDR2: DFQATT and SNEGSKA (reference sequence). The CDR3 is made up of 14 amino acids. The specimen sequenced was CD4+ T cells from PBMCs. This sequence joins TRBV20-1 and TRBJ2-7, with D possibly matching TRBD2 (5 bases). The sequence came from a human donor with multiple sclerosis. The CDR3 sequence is CSARGPRTGYEQYF. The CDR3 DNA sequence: TGCAGTGCTAGAGGCCCCCGGACTGGCTACGAGCAGTACTTC.